The present T cell receptor beta chain was sequenced within a study of CXCR3-negative and CXCR3-positive naive CD8 T cells. General observations from the study: With CXCR3 expression partially decreased after cryopreservation, most assays relied on fresh PBMCs. Memory cells differed in TRBV-TRBJ usage, but naive CXCR3-negative and CXCR3-positive cells had similar usage. In CXCR3-positive naive cells, the TRB CDR3s were more hydrophobic than in CXCR3-negative naive cells. Comparably high diversity was seen in both naive subsets, and much lower diversity in memory CD8+ cells.

Germline V gives CDR1 SEHNR, CDR2 FQNEAQ (reference sequence). The CDR3 covers 15 residues. As regards this clonotype: Its target is not known.

The TRB libraries of cDNA were built by UMI-labeled 5' RACE. Reprocessing the 5' RACE reads, TCRdb reports a single entry for every CDR3 protein and omits DNA. The sample includes approximately 9,100 distinct CDR3 sequences. The source of this sequence is a human donor in good health. Some clones in this sample may be carry-over from other donors' samples. Source material: naive CXCR3- CD8+ T cells from blood. Subset meaning: CD45RO-CCR7+CD27+CD95- naive CD8+ T cells lacking CXCR3 (TNR3-). The rearrangement links TRBV7-9 to TRBJ2-3. CDR3 in amino acids: CASIRSSAATDTQYF.